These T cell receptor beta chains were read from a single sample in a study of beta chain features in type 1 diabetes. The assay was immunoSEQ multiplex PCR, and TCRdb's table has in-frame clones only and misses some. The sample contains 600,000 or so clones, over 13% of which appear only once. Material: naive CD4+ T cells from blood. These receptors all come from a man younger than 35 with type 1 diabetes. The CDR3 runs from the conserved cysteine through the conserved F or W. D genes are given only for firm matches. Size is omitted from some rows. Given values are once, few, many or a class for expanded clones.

TGCGCCAGCAGTGAAGATGGAGACTATGGCTACACCTTC	CASSEDGDYGYTF	TRBV5-1	TRBJ1-2	-	few
TGTGCCAGCAGCTACTTAATGCTCGGGGGGCAAGAGACCCAGTACTTC	CASSYLMLGGQETQYF	TRBV7-9	TRBJ2-5	TRBD2	-
TGTGCCAGCAGCGACGGGACTAGCGGGAATGAGCAGTTCTTC	CASSDGTSGNEQFF	TRBV4-2	TRBJ2-1	TRBD2	-
TGTGCCAGCAGCTTAGATCTGGCCATCAACAATGAGCAGTTCTTC	CASSLDLAINNEQFF	TRBV11-2	TRBJ2-1	-	few
TGCGCCAGCAGCCTAACATCGGTAATTGTATCGGATGAGCAGTTCTTC	CASSLTSVIVSDEQFF	TRBV4-1	TRBJ2-1	-	few
TGTGCCAGCAGTTTGCAGAGCACAGATACGCAGTATTTT	CASSLQSTDTQYF	TRBV28	TRBJ2-3	-	few
TGTGCCAGCAGCCAAGGAGGAACAGTGACCTACGAGCAGTACTTC	CASSQGGTVTYEQYF	TRBV14	TRBJ2-7	-	few
TGTGCCAGCAGCCCACCCAGGGCAGGCGAGCAGTACTTC	CASSPPRAGEQYF	TRBV28	TRBJ2-7	-	-
TGTGCCAGCTCAAGGGACCCTGGAAACACCATATATTTT	CASSRDPGNTIYF	TRBV19	TRBJ1-3	-	-
TGTGCCAGCATGTCGAAGGGCACTTTTCTCTACGAGCAGTACTTC	CASMSKGTFLYEQYF	TRBV27	TRBJ2-7	-	few
TGTGCCAGCAGCGCAGCTAGCGGGAGCTCCTACGAGCAGTACTTC	CASSAASGSSYEQYF	TRBV5-4	TRBJ2-7	TRBD2	few
TGTGCTAGCAGCCCTCTAACCGGGTCCTACAATGAGCAGTTCTTC	CASSPLTGSYNEQFF	TRBV7-7	TRBJ2-1	-	few
TGCGCCAGCAGCCAAGGAGCTGGGGGTATGGACACTGAAGCTTTCTTT	CASSQGAGGMDTEAFF	TRBV4-3	TRBJ1-1	-	few
TGTGCCAGCAGTGCCTCCGGTGGCGGGAGCTACACCTTC	CASSASGGGSYTF	TRBV6-6	TRBJ1-2	-	-
TGTGCCTGGAGCGGGAGCCTCTCCTACAATGAGCAGTTCTTC	CAWSGSLSYNEQFF	TRBV30	TRBJ2-1	-	-
TGTGCCAGCAGCTTAAAGGGGGCAGGTGAAAAACTGTTTTTT	CASSLKGAGEKLFF	TRBV7-9	TRBJ1-4	TRBD1	-
TGTGCCAGCAGACCTACTAGCGGACTCTACAATGAGCAGTTCTTC	CASRPTSGLYNEQFF	TRBV7-2	TRBJ2-1	TRBD2	few
TGCAGCGTGGGACGGGGCGCTCCTAGCACAGATACGCAGTATTTT	CSVGRGAPSTDTQYF	TRBV29-1	TRBJ2-3	-	-
TGCGCCAGCAGTCATCGGGGGCCGGAGACTGAAGCTTTCTTT	CASSHRGPETEAFF	TRBV23-1	TRBJ1-1	-	-
TGTGCCAGCTCACCTACGGGACAGGGGGCTCGTGAGCTGTTTTTT	CASSPTGQGARELFF	TRBV18	TRBJ2-2	TRBD1	-